This T cell receptor beta chain was recorded in a study of blood T cell repertoires in COVID-19. Whole-study context: PBMCs, B-cell-depleted T cells, or T cells provided the cDNA or gDNA that made up the material.

V dropped 5 bases and J dropped 2 bases, with 13 bases sitting between them. The germline CDR1 and CDR2 sequences are SGHRS and YFSETQ. The CDR3 has 15 residues. Original processing notes: Researchers report that nucleated cell counts were estimated from reference gene primer amplification. Sequencing was performed with immunoSEQ multiplex PCR; in TCRdb, only in-frame clones are kept and a portion is missing. D and trimming come from the DNA, and the V and J calls and clone size come from that table. Seen here are roughly 44,000 clones, roughly 89% observed once, and the top ten hold 13%. Specimen: peripheral blood. This chain joins TRBV5-1 and TRBJ2-2; the D gene is possibly TRBD1 (6 bases). This TCR came from a man aged 80 or over with acute or convalescent COVID-19. The CDR3 region has the DNA TGCGCCAGCAGTTTTAGGACAGAAAACACCGGGGAGCTGTTTTTT. As protein: CASSFRTENTGELFF. The full variable domain, with the rest looked up from reference TRBV5-1 and TRBJ2-2, is KAGVTQTPRYLIKTRGQQVTLSCSPISGHRSVSWYQQTPGQGLQFLFEYFSETQRNKGNFPGRFSGRQFSNSRSEMNVSTLELGDSALYLCASSFRTENTGELFFGEGSRLTVL.